The clone carrying this T cell receptor beta chain has a count of ten or more. The sample is drawn from a study of T-cell reconstitution after alpha-beta-depleted transplantation in children. Unique molecular identifiers were incorporated when the TCRbeta library was constructed. TCRdb processed the PCR reads anew with MiXCR; each CDR3 protein has one entry. The repertoire holds around 600,000 distinct CDR3 sequences, 16% seen once, with under 1.2% in the top ten. This CDR3 has 13 amino acids. In germline, CDR1 is DFQATT, CDR2 SNEGSKA (reference sequence). The V and J ends lost 2 bases and 9 bases, in that order; junction bases with no gene match: 7.

V and J are TRBV20-1 and TRBJ2-3; 8 nucleotides line up with TRBD1. The sample in question was PBMCs from the stem cell graft donor, obtained from the stem cell graft. This receptor was obtained from a human donor who donated a stem cell graft to a child with acute myeloid leukemia. The CDR3 coding sequence is TGCAGTGCTAGACTACCGGGACAGGCCACGCAGTATTTT. This sequence encodes CSARLPGQATQYF.